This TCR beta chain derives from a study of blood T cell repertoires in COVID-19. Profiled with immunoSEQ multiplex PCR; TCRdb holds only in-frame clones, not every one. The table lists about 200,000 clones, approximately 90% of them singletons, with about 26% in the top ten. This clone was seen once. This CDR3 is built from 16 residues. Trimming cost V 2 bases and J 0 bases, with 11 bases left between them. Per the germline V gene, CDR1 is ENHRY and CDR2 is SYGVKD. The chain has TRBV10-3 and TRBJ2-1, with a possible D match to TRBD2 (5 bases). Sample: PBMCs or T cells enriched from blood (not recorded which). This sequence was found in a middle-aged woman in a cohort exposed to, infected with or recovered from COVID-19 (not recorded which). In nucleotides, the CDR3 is TGTGCCATCAGTGAGCTATCTACTAGCTCCTACAATGAGCAGTTCTTC. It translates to CAISELSTSSYNEQFF.